The present entry profiles one T cell receptor (beta chain) with its context. The source of the sample is a study of Ad26.COV2.S vaccination and SARS-CoV-2 variants. On the study more broadly: The authors gave Ad26.COV2.S intramuscularly, either once or twice 56 days apart.

Clones were sequenced by immunoSEQ multiplex PCR, and TCRdb holds only the in-frame ones, with some missing. This table holds around 340,000 clones, approximately 86% found once. The treatment: around 19 received Ad26.COV2.S at low or high dose, single or two shots; 5 received placebo; per-sample allocation not given. Collection of samples fell on day 63 after the first vaccine or placebo injection. This person who donated was an adult of 18-55 years in Boston. Deletions cut 3 bases from V and 6 bases from J, with 23 bases between. CDR3 length equals 17 residues. Germline assignment: CDR1 KGHSH and CDR2 LQKENI.

The sample here was peripheral blood, taken in a trial of Ad26.COV2.S vaccine versus placebo. The sequence derives from a person aged 18-60 years who received the Ad26.COV2.S COVID-19 vaccine or a placebo. The chain has TRBV18 and TRBJ1-2; no definite D call. DNA of the CDR3: TGTGCCAGCTCACCTAATAACTCGGGTCGACGAGACCATGGCTACACCTTC. Translating it yields CASSPNNSGRRDHGYTF.